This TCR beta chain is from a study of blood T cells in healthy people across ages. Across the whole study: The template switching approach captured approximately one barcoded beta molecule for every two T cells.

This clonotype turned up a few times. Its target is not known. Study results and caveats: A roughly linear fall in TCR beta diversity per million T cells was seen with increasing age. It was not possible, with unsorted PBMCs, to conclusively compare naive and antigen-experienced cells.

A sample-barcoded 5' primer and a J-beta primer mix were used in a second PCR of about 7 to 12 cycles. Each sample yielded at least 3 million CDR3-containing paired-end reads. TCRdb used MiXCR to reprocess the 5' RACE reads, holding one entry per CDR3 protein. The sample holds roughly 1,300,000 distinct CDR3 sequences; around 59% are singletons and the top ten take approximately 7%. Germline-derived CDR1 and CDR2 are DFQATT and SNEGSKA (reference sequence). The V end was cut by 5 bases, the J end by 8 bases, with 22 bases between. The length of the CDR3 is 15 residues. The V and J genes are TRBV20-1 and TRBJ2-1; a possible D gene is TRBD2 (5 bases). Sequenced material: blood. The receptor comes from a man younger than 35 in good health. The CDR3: CSAYLSVRIWDEQFF. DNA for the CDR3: TGCAGTGCTTACCTTAGCGTCAGGATTTGGGATGAGCAGTTCTTC.